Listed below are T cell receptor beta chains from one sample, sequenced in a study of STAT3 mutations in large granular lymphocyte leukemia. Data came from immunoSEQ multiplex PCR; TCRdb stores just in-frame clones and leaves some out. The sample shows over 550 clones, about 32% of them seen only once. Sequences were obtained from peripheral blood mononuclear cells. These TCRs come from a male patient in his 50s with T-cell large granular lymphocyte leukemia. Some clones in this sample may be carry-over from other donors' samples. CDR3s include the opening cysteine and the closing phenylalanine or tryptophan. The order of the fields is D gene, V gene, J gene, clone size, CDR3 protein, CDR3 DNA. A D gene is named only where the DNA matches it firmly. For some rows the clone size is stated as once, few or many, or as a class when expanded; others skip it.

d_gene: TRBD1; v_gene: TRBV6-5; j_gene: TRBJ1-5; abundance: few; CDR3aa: CASSYSNRGNQPQHF; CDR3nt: TGTGCCAGCAGTTACTCGAACAGGGGTAATCAGCCCCAGCATTTT
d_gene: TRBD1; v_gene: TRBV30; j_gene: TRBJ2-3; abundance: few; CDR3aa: CAWGQGFTDTQYF; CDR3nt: TGTGCCTGGGGACAGGGATTTACAGATACGCAGTATTTT
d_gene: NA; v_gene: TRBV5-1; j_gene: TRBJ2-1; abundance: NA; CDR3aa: CASSRGDKDEQFF; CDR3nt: TGCGCCAGCAGCAGGGGTGATAAGGATGAGCAGTTCTTC
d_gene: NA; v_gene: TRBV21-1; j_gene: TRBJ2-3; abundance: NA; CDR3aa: CASSKEGRRDRGRPGTDTQYF; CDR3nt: TGTGCCAGCAGCAAAGAGGGCAGGCGAGACAGGGGGCGCCCCGGCACAGATACGCAGTATTTT
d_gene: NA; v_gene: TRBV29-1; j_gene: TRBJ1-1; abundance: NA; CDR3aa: CSVEGQQNTEAFF; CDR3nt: TGCAGCGTTGAAGGGCAGCAGAACACTGAAGCTTTCTTT
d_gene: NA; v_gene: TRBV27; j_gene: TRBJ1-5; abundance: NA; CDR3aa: CASRPTVNQPQHF; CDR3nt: TGTGCCAGCAGACCGACGGTAAATCAGCCCCAGCATTTT
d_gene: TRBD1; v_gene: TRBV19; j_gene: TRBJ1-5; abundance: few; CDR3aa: CASTDGQGRSNQPQHF; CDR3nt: TGTGCCAGTACCGACGGACAGGGCAGGAGCAATCAGCCCCAGCATTTT
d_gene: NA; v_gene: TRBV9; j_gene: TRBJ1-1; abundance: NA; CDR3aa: CASSQHSDTEAFF; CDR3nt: TGTGCCAGCAGCCAACACAGCGACACTGAAGCTTTCTTT
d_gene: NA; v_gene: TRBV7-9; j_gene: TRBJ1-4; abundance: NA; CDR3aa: CASKRQTTNEKLFF; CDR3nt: TGTGCCAGCAAGCGACAGACAACTAATGAAAAACTGTTTTTT
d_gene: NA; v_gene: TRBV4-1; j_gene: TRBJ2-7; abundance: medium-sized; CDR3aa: CASSQDGTGTGYEQYF; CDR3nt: TGCGCCAGCAGCCAAGATGGTACCGGGACGGGGTACGAGCAGTACTTC
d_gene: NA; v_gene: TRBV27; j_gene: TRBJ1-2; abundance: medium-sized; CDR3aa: CASSFWADYGYTF; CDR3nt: TGTGCCAGCAGTTTTTGGGCGGACTATGGCTACACCTTC
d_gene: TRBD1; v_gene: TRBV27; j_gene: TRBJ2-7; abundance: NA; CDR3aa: CAAWDSYYEQYF; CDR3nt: TGTGCCGCATGGGACAGCTACTACGAGCAGTACTTC
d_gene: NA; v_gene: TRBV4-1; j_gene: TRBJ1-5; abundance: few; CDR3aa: CASSQEGGAQPQHF; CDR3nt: TGCGCCAGCAGCCAAGAGGGGGGGGCTCAGCCCCAGCATTTT
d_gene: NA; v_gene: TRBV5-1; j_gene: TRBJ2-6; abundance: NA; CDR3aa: CASSSGRSGANVLTF; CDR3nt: TGCGCCAGCAGTTCCGGACGGTCTGGGGCCAACGTCCTGACTTTC
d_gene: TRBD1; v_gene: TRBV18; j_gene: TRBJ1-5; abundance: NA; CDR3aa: CASSQTGDQPQHF; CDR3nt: TGTGCCAGCTCCCAAACAGGGGATCAGCCCCAGCATTTT
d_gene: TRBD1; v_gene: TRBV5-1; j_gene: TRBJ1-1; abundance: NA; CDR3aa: CASSLRQGETEAFF; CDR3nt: TGCGCCAGCAGCTTGAGACAGGGGGAGACTGAAGCTTTCTTT
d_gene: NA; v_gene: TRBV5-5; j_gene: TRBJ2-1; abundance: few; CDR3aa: CASSLAAAHEQFF; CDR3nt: TGTGCCAGCAGCTTGGCGGCCGCCCATGAGCAGTTCTTC
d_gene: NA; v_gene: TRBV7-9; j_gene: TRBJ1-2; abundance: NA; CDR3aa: CASSQAGSYGYTF; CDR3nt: TGTGCCAGCAGCCAGGCGGGGAGCTATGGCTACACCTTC
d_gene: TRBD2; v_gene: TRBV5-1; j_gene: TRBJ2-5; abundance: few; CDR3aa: CASSVTSGEETQYF; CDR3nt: TGCGCCAGCAGCGTCACTAGCGGGGAGGAGACCCAGTACTTC
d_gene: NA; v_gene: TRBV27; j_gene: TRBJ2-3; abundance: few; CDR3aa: CASSFTVADTQYF; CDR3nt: TGTGCCAGCAGTTTCACGGTCGCAGATACGCAGTATTTT
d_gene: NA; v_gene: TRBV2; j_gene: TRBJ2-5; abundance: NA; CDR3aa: CASSGDTNGETQYF; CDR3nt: TGTGCCAGCAGCGGGGACACAAACGGGGAGACCCAGTACTTC
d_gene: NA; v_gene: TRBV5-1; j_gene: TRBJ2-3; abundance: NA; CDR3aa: CASRGAGSTDTQYF; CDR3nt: TGCGCCAGCAGAGGGGCGGGAAGCACAGATACGCAGTATTTT
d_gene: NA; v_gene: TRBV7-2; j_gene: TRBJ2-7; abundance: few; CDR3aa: CASSFGSRDKRYEQYF; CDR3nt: TGTGCCAGCAGCTTCGGAAGCCGGGACAAGAGGTACGAGCAGTACTTC
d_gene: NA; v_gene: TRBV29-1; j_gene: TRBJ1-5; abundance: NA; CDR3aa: CSVALGYSNQPQHF; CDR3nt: TGCAGCGTCGCCCTCGGGTATAGCAATCAGCCCCAGCATTTT
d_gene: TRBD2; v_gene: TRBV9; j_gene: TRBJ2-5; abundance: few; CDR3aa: CASSAGGSAETQYF; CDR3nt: TGTGCCAGCAGCGCGGGGGGGAGTGCGGAGACCCAGTACTTC